A selection of T cell receptor beta chains follows, all from one sample in a study of cytomegalovirus exposure and HLA in healthy donors. Sequencing used immunoSEQ multiplex PCR; TCRdb keeps in-frame clones, though not all of them. Of about 140,000 clones listed, about 61% are singletons. Sequenced input: PBMCs. All receptors derive from a woman aged 40 to 50 in good health and CMV-seronegative. The CDR3 runs from the conserved cysteine through the conserved F or W. Each record gives: V gene, clone size, D gene, J gene, CDR3 protein, CDR3 DNA. A D gene is named only where the DNA matches it firmly. A clone size is listed for some rows: how often the clone was seen (once, few, many), or a class if it is expanded.

TRBV5-1	-	-	TRBJ2-5	CASSFPGEETQYF	TGCGCCAGCAGCTTCCCCGGGGAGGAGACCCAGTACTTC
TRBV28	-	-	TRBJ1-2	CASRTQGGGRYTF	TGTGCCAGCAGGACTCAAGGGGGGGGCCGCTACACCTTC
TRBV7-2	-	TRBD2	TRBJ2-1	CASSSSGGAYNEQFF	TGTGCCAGCAGCTCGAGCGGGGGGGCATACAATGAGCAGTTCTTC
TRBV5-1	once	-	TRBJ2-5	CASRQGWETQYF	TGCGCCAGTCGTCAGGGGTGGGAGACCCAGTACTTC
TRBV5-1	once	-	TRBJ1-1	CASSLVSTEAFF	TGCGCCAGCAGCTTGGTGAGCACTGAAGCTTTCTTT
TRBV12-5	-	-	TRBJ2-5	CASGLGHRLKYEETQYF	TGTGCTAGTGGTTTGGGCCACAGGTTAAAGTACGAAGAGACCCAGTACTTC
TRBV7-9	once	TRBD1	TRBJ1-5	CASSRNTGVPDNQPQHF	TGTGCCAGCAGCCGAAACACAGGGGTCCCGGACAATCAGCCCCAGCATTTT
TRBV25-1	once	-	TRBJ2-7	CASSVGGGLSEQYF	TGTGCCAGCAGTGTAGGAGGGGGCCTATCCGAGCAGTACTTC
TRBV2	-	TRBD2	TRBJ2-5	CASTRVPGGYETQYF	TGTGCCAGCACCCGGGTTCCGGGGGGGTATGAGACCCAGTACTTC
TRBV28	-	TRBD1	TRBJ1-6	CASSLGDRGTSPLHF	TGTGCCAGCAGTTTAGGGGACAGGGGGACTTCACCCCTCCACTTT
TRBV6-6	-	-	TRBJ1-5	CASRPQGQGNQPQHF	TGTGCCAGCAGACCACAGGGTCAGGGGAATCAGCCCCAGCATTTT
TRBV14	-	-	TRBJ1-2	CASSERQQGYGYTF	TGTGCCAGCAGCGAAAGGCAACAGGGCTATGGTTACACCTTC
TRBV2	-	-	TRBJ1-1	CASRGENTEAFF	TGTGCCAGCAGGGGAGAGAACACTGAAGCTTTCTTT
TRBV5-1	-	TRBD1	TRBJ2-7	CASSGGTGSFYEQYF	TGCGCCAGCAGCGGGGGGACAGGGAGTTTTTACGAGCAGTACTTC
TRBV10-3	-	-	TRBJ1-1	CAISESWQGNTEAFF	TGTGCCATCAGTGAGTCGTGGCAGGGGAACACTGAAGCTTTCTTT
TRBV13	few	-	TRBJ1-4	CASTGTNEKLFF	TGTGCCAGTACCGGTACTAATGAAAAACTGTTTTTT
TRBV30	-	-	TRBJ2-3	CAWGGTDTQYF	TGTGCCTGGGGGGGGACAGATACGCAGTATTTT
TRBV27	-	-	TRBJ1-2	CASSPTAGTPWGYGYTF	TGTGCCAGCAGTCCGACCGCCGGGACTCCTTGGGGCTATGGCTACACCTTC
TRBV6-1	-	TRBD1	TRBJ2-1	CASSSGTGLNEQFF	TGTGCCAGCTCCTCCGGGACAGGGCTCAATGAGCAGTTCTTC
TRBV4-2	-	-	TRBJ1-6	CASSQEPSGSYNSPLHF	TGTGCCAGCAGCCAAGAACCCTCGGGCTCCTATAATTCACCCCTCCACTTT
TRBV19	-	-	TRBJ1-2	CASRGRGYTF	TGTGCCAGTAGGGGGCGGGGCTACACCTTC
TRBV7-9	-	-	TRBJ2-3	CASSYPPQDTQYF	TGTGCCAGCAGCTATCCCCCTCAGGATACGCAGTATTTT
TRBV6-5	few	TRBD1	TRBJ1-2	CASSPGQGLGYTF	TGTGCCAGCAGCCCCGGACAGGGTTTAGGCTACACCTTC
TRBV2	-	-	TRBJ1-2	CASFRQVANYGYTF	TGTGCCAGCTTCAGACAGGTAGCCAACTATGGCTACACCTTC
TRBV6-6	few	TRBD1	TRBJ2-7	CASSSYLQGASYEQYF	TGTGCCAGCAGCTCCTACCTACAGGGGGCCTCCTACGAGCAGTACTTC
TRBV11-2	-	-	TRBJ1-1	CASSLDTGNTFF	TGTGCCAGCAGCTTAGATACAGGGAATACTTTCTTT
TRBV10-3	-	-	TRBJ1-4	CAISEGRGWNEKLFF	TGTGCCATCAGTGAAGGTAGGGGGTGGAATGAAAAACTGTTTTTT
TRBV4-3	-	TRBD1	TRBJ2-5	CASSQRDRPEETQYF	TGCGCCAGCAGCCAACGGGACAGGCCAGAAGAGACCCAGTACTTC
TRBV7-9	-	-	TRBJ1-3	CASSLAASTERSGNTIYF	TGTGCCAGCAGCTTAGCAGCATCCACCGAACGATCTGGAAACACCATATATTTT